The 32 T cell receptor beta chains below were found in one sample sequenced in a study of blood T cell repertoires in COVID-19. TCRdb's table, derived via immunoSEQ multiplex PCR, lists solely in-frame clones and lacks some. The repertoire holds about 190,000 clones, with about 83% as singletons. The sequenced sample was peripheral blood. The receptors derive from a woman in her 70s with active or convalescent COVID-19.

The rearrangement joins TRBV11-2 to TRBJ2-7; 7 nucleotides line up with TRBD1. V lost 1 base and J lost 3; bases outside the gene matches: 6. There are 15 residues in the CDR3. Germline V gene sequence: CDR1 SGHAT, CDR2 FQNNGV. The CDR3 coding sequence is TGTGCCAGCAGCTTAGCACAAGGGACAGTCTACGAGCAGTACTTC. It specifies CASSLAQGTVYEQYF.

This sequence joins TRBV5-8 and TRBJ2-5, with 14 positions matching TRBD2. The V gene's germline CDR1 is SGHTS and CDR2 YDEGEE. The J segment lost 8 bases and the V segment lost 4 bases, leaving 16 bases of the junction unmatched. The CDR3 has 18 residues. Written as DNA, the CDR3 is TGTGCCAGCAGCCCCGGACTAGCGGGAGGATCTCCTTTAATTACCCAGTACTTC. The encoded protein is CASSPGLAGGSPLITQYF.

CDR3 residues: CASSSHRITNYGYTF. In DNA, the CDR3 is TGTGCCAGCAGCTCCCACAGGATTACTAACTATGGCTACACCTTC. This chain links TRBV11-2 with TRBJ1-2, with a possible D match to TRBD1 (5 bases). Germline lookup yields CDR1 SGHAT and CDR2 FQNNGV. This CDR3 region has 15 residues. V was clipped by 4 bases and J by 0 bases, with 12 bases between them.

Only one count was recorded for this clone. The chain joins TRBV6-5 to TRBJ2-3; no clear D gene. CDR1 and CDR2 from the germline V gene are MNHEY and SVGAGI. Trimming cost V 6 bases and J 6 bases, with 13 bases left between them. The CDR3 is made up of 13 amino acids. The DNA of the CDR3 is TGTGCCAGCAGATCGGCTAGTGCCGATACGCAGTATTTT. Its translation is CASRSASADTQYF.

V is TRBV27 and J is TRBJ1-2; D may be TRBD1 (6 bases). CDR1 is MNHEY, CDR2 SMNVEV, per germline (reference sequence). Between the trimmed V and J ends, which lost 7 bases and 8 bases, there was a span of 17 bases. The CDR3 loop spans 13 amino acids. The CDR3 sequence is CASTKDPRGGYTF. DNA of the CDR3: TGTGCCAGCACAAAGGATCCCAGGGGAGGCTACACCTTC.

The genes are TRBV5-1 and TRBJ1-4; TRBD1 is a possible D gene (6 bases). V was trimmed by 4 bases and J by 4 bases, leaving 14 bases between them. The CDR3 runs to 15 residues. Per the germline V gene, CDR1 is SGHRS and CDR2 is YFSETQ. The CDR3 loop is CASSARGGDNEKLFF. CDR3 coding DNA: TGCGCCAGCAGCGCGAGAGGGGGGGATAATGAAAAACTGTTTTTT.

The table lists this clone with a few counts. J is TRBJ1-5 and V is TRBV4-1; D gene unclear. The CDR3 runs to 18 residues. V shed 1 base and J shed 0 bases, with 16 bases lying between them. From germline, CDR1 is MGHRA and CDR2 YSYEKL. CDR3 coding DNA: TGCGCCAGCAGCCAAGCCTGGGCCAACTTGGGTAGCAATCAGCCCCAGCATTTT. This gives the protein CASSQAWANLGSNQPQHF.

This clone has only a few counts. The rearrangement joins TRBV5-4 to TRBJ2-3; D possibly corresponds to TRBD1 (5 bases). The germline gives CDR1 SGHNT, CDR2 YYREEE (reference sequence). Trimming left V 1 base short and J 5 bases short, with 11 bases between. The CDR3 length is 14 residues. CDR3 in DNA: TGTGCCAGCAGCTTGCAAGGGGATCAAGATACGCAGTATTTT. Translating it yields CASSLQGDQDTQYF.

The rearrangement links TRBV19 to TRBJ1-4, with D unclear. Trimming shortened V by 3 bases and J by 7 bases, and 18 bases separated the two germline ends. Germline-derived CDR1 and CDR2 are LNHDA and SQIVND (reference sequence). This CDR3 spans 16 amino acids. The CDR3 loop is CASSMKRGWRGEKLFF. Written as DNA, the CDR3 is TGTGCCAGTAGTATGAAGCGGGGTTGGCGAGGTGAAAAACTGTTTTTT.

Only one count was recorded for this clone. The chain carries TRBV5-1 and TRBJ1-1; possible D gene TRBD1, 6 bases. The CDR3 is 14 amino acids. The V and J ends lost 1 base and 1 base respectively, with 8 bases between them. Germline V gene lookup returns CDR1 SGHRS and CDR2 YFSETQ. The chain's CDR3 is CASSLLTGNTEAFF. DNA for the CDR3: TGCGCCAGCAGCTTGTTGACAGGGAACACTGAAGCTTTCTTT.

The rearrangement uses TRBV19 and TRBJ2-2, with D possibly matching TRBD2 (5 bases). The CDR3 is made up of 14 amino acids. Germline V gives CDR1 LNHDA, CDR2 SQIVND (reference sequence). V lost 3 bases, J lost 7 bases, and 12 bases lay in between. The CDR3 loop is CASSIVASSGELFF. CDR3 in DNA: TGTGCCAGTAGTATCGTTGCTAGCAGCGGGGAGCTGTTTTTT.

The chain uses TRBV19 and TRBJ1-4; D is ambiguous. This CDR3 is built from 16 residues. The V end lost 6 bases, the J end lost 0 bases, and 14 bases lay between the germline ends. Germline lookup yields CDR1 LNHDA and CDR2 SQIVND (reference sequence). In DNA, the CDR3 is TGTGCCAGTAGCACCCCCGCCGGGGCAACTAATGAAAAACTGTTTTTT. Translating gives CASSTPAGATNEKLFF.

The J gene is TRBJ2-7, the V gene TRBV28, with 13 bases matching TRBD2. Germline values: CDR1 MDHEN, CDR2 SYDVKM. With V trimmed by 5 bases and J by 5 bases, 12 bases remained unmatched. CDR3 length equals 17 residues. Here the CDR3 DNA reads TGTGCCAGCAGTCCTACCCCGGGACTAGCGGGATCTCACGAGCAGTACTTC. This gives the protein CASSPTPGLAGSHEQYF.

The chain has TRBV18 and TRBJ2-3, with TRBD2 matching over 11 bases. Per germline, CDR1 KGHSH and CDR2 LQKENI. V gave up 1 base and J gave up 0 bases; unmatched junction bases: 6. The CDR3 runs 18 residues. In DNA, the CDR3 is TGTGCCAGCTCACCACAGGCTAGCGGGAGGACTAGCACAGATACGCAGTATTTT. It translates to CASSPQASGRTSTDTQYF.

This chain links TRBV29-1 with TRBJ2-7, with D possibly being TRBD2 (6 bases). CDR3 length: 15 residues. Germline assignment: CDR1 SQVTM and CDR2 ANQGSEA. The V end was cut by 5 bases, the J end by 4 bases, with 21 bases between. The CDR3 here is CSVSSTERAKYEQYF. The CDR3 coding sequence is TGCAGCGTTTCAAGCACTGAGCGGGCGAAGTACGAGCAGTACTTC.

The chain carries TRBV6-6 and TRBJ1-2; 7 nucleotides agree with TRBD1. The CDR3 consists of 13 residues. With V trimmed by 8 bases and J by 5 bases, 8 bases remained unmatched. The germline gives CDR1 MNHNY, CDR2 SVGAGI (reference sequence). The CDR3 here is CASGGTDLYGYTF. The CDR3 coding sequence is TGTGCCAGCGGTGGGACAGACCTTTATGGCTACACCTTC.

This clone appeared once. The chain is built from TRBV18 and TRBJ2-7, with 11 bases that match TRBD1. The CDR3 spans 13 residues. Germline CDR1 reads KGHSH; CDR2 reads LQKENI. V lost 6 bases to trimming and J lost 5 bases; unmatched junction nucleotides: 3. DNA for the CDR3: TGTGCCAGCTCCAGGACAGGGGGCGACGAGCAGTACTTC. Amino acids: CASSRTGGDEQYF.

The chain uses TRBV19 and TRBJ1-3, with 11 bases lining up with TRBD1. This CDR3 contains 17 residues. CDR1 is LNHDA and CDR2 is SQIVND in the germline V gene (reference sequence). V shed 7 bases and J 4 bases; nucleotides not matched to a gene: 12. DNA for the CDR3: TGTGCCAGTATCCGGGACAGGGGGAGTCGGCAGGGAAACACCATATATTTT. Encoded protein: CASIRDRGSRQGNTIYF.

This clone was observed a few times. The chain joins TRBV2 to TRBJ1-2, with TRBD1 identical over 9 bases. V lost 6 bases to trimming and J lost 8 bases; unmatched junction nucleotides: 4. The CDR3 is 12 amino acids. Germline-derived CDR1 and CDR2 are SNHLY and FYNNEI. As DNA, the CDR3 is TGTGCCAGCAGGGCCGACAGGGGGGGCTACACCTTC. This translates into CASRADRGGYTF.

This clone was counted only a few times. V is TRBV27 and J is TRBJ1-2; 8 bases agree with TRBD1. V shed 5 bases and J 4 bases; nucleotides not matched to a gene: 3. The germline V gene encodes CDR1 MNHEY and CDR2 SMNVEV (reference sequence). The CDR3 loop spans 13 amino acids. This CDR3 is CASSVDRGYGYTF. In nucleotides, the CDR3 is TGTGCCAGCAGTGTAGACAGGGGCTATGGCTACACCTTC.

This clone has only one observation. This chain uses TRBV7-8 with TRBJ1-1; D is perhaps TRBD1 (6 bases). The CDR3 is 16 residues long. Trimming pared 1 base from V and 2 bases from J, leaving 14 bases between. The germline V gene encodes CDR1 SGHVS and CDR2 FQNEAQ. The CDR3 DNA reads TGTGCCAGCAGCTTAGTTTCGGGGGGCACTAACACTGAAGCTTTCTTT. This translates into CASSLVSGGTNTEAFF.

The rearrangement links TRBV5-1 to TRBJ2-3; no firm D call. Germline V gives CDR1 SGHRS, CDR2 YFSETQ. V lost 4 bases, J lost 4 bases, and 16 bases lay in between. The CDR3 sequence is 15 residues long. CDR3 DNA sequence: TGCGCCAGCAGCGTGGGCCATCGAGAACCAGATACGCAGTATTTT. It specifies CASSVGHREPDTQYF.

The chain couples TRBV6-5 to TRBJ2-1; 14 positions agree with TRBD2. V was clipped by 2 bases and J by 7 bases; unmatched bases: 1. The germline CDR1 and CDR2 sequences are MNHEY and SVGAGI. The CDR3 sequence is 15 residues long. Here the CDR3 reads CASSYGTSGRNEQFF. CDR3 coding DNA: TGTGCCAGCAGTTACGGGACTAGCGGGAGAAATGAGCAGTTCTTC.

The chain couples TRBV12-5 to TRBJ1-5; unclear D gene. Trimming cost V 6 bases and J 3 bases, with 9 bases left between them. Germline lookup yields CDR1 LGHNT and CDR2 FRNRAP. CDR3 length: 13 residues. The CDR3 sequence is CASGAGYNQPQHF. DNA of the CDR3: TGTGCTAGTGGAGCGGGGTACAATCAGCCCCAGCATTTT.

The J gene is TRBJ1-1, the V gene TRBV28; D may be TRBD1 (5 bases). Per the germline V gene, CDR1 is MDHEN and CDR2 is SYDVKM. This CDR3 is built from 15 residues. Trimming pared 8 bases from V and 6 bases from J, leaving 22 bases between. CDR3: CASRSSRGISPEAFF. The CDR3, as DNA: TGTGCCAGCCGCTCGAGTCGGGGGATATCACCTGAAGCTTTCTTT.

The chain joins TRBV2 to TRBJ1-2; 10 bases match TRBD1. The V and J ends lost 7 bases and 3 bases, in that order; junction bases with no gene match: 11. CDR1 SNHLY and CDR2 FYNNEI come from the germline V gene. This CDR3 comprises 16 residues. CDR3 nucleotides: TGTGCCAGCAACCGGGACAGGGGTTCTTCCTACTATGGCTACACCTTC. Amino acids: CASNRDRGSSYYGYTF.

The V and J genes are TRBV3-1 (or the pseudogene TRBV3-2) and TRBJ2-1, with 8 nucleotides matching TRBD1. Trimming removed 1 base from V and 6 bases from J; junction bases left unmatched: 5. This CDR3 is 15 amino acids long. Germline values: CDR1 LGHDT, CDR2 YNNKEL (reference sequence). The CDR3 bases are TGTGCCAGCAGCCAAGGCCGGGGACAGGTCAATGAGCAGTTCTTC. Translated: CASSQGRGQVNEQFF.

V gene TRBV20-1 combines with J gene TRBJ2-5; 7 bases line up with TRBD1. Germline V lookup: CDR1 DFQATT, CDR2 SNEGSKA (reference sequence). This CDR3 is 11 amino acids long. The CDR3: CTGQYQETQYF. CDR3 coding DNA: TGCACGGGACAGTACCAAGAGACCCAGTACTTC.

V usage is TRBV5-1 and J usage is TRBJ1-1; no clear D. CDR3 length: 15 amino acids. Germline assignment: CDR1 SGHRS and CDR2 YFSETQ. The V end was cut by 3 bases, the J end by 0 bases, with 12 bases between. The CDR3 sequence: CASSSNTAVNTEAFF. CDR3 sequence (DNA): TGCGCCAGCAGCTCTAACACTGCGGTGAACACTGAAGCTTTCTTT.

This clone was observed a single time. The genes are TRBV7-9 and TRBJ2-1, with TRBD2 identical over 9 bases. After removal of 2 bases from V and 11 bases from J, the junction contained 7 bases not matched to a gene. This CDR3 is 14 amino acids long. Germline V lookup: CDR1 SEHNR, CDR2 FQNEAQ (reference sequence). The CDR3 coding sequence is TGTGCCAGCAGCTTATCCCAGCGGGAGGCCAAGCAGTTCTTC. Its translation is CASSLSQREAKQFF.

There are many counts of this clone. V usage is TRBV13 and J usage is TRBJ2-2, with a possible D match to TRBD2 (5 bases). CDR3 size: 17 residues. V lost 1 base and J 1 base, leaving 13 bases between the germline ends. Germline values: CDR1 PRHDT, CDR2 FYEKMQ (reference sequence). The CDR3 DNA sequence: TGTGCCAGCAGCTTAGTACCCACTAGTGAGAACACCGGGGAGCTGTTTTTT. This gives the protein CASSLVPTSENTGELFF.

The chain carries TRBV18 and TRBJ1-6, with D unclear. The CDR3 contains 14 residues. The V end was cut by 2 bases, the J end by 5 bases, with 7 bases between. Looked up from germline, CDR1 is KGHSH and CDR2 is LQKENI. The CDR3 DNA reads TGTGCCAGCTCACCAACTACGGATAATTCACCCCTCCACTTT. Amino acids: CASSPTTDNSPLHF.